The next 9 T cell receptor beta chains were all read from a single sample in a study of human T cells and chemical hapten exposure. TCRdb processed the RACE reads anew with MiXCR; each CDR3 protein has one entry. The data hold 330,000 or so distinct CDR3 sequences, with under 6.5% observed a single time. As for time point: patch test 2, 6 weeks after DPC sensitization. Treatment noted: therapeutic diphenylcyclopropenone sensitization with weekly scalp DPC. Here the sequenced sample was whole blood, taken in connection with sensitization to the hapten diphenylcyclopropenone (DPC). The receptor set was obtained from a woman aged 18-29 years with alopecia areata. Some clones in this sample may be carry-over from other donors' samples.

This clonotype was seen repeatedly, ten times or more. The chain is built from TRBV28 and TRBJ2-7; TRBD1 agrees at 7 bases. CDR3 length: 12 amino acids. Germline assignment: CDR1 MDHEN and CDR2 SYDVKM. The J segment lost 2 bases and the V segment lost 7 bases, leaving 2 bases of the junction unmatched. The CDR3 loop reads CASKTGTYEQYF. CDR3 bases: TGTGCCAGCAAGACAGGGACCTACGAGCAGTACTTC.

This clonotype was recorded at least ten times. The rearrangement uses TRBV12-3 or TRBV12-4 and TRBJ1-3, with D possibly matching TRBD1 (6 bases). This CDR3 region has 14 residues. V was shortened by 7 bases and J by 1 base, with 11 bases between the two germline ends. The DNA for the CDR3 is TGTGCCAGCACCCTCCAGGGGTCTGGAAACACCATATATTTT. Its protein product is CASTLQGSGNTIYF.

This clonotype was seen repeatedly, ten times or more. CDR3 sequence reads: CASSRATQTSMNTEAFF. CDR3 nucleotides: TGTGCCAGCAGTCGAGCAACTCAGACAAGCATGAACACTGAAGCTTTCTTT. The genes are TRBV6-5 and TRBJ1-1; D is unresolved. Germline lookup yields CDR1 MNHEY and CDR2 SVGAGI. V lost 5 bases to trimming and J lost 0 bases, with 19 bases between them. The CDR3 length is 17 residues.

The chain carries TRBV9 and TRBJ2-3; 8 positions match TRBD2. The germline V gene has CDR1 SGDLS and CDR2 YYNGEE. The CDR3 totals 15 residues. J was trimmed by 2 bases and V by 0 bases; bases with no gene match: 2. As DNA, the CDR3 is TGTGCCAGCAGCGTAGAAGCGGGGGACACAGATACGCAGTATTTT. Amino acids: CASSVEAGDTDTQYF.

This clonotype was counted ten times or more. For the CDR3, the DNA is TGTGCCAGCAGTTTAACGGGGGGGGCCACAGATACGCAGTATTTT. Residues: CASSLTGGATDTQYF. This rearrangement joins TRBV12-3 or TRBV12-4 to TRBJ2-3; 8 nucleotides line up with TRBD2. V trimming: 2 bases; J trimming: 2 bases; junction bases outside the gene matches: 3. The CDR3 sequence is 15 residues long.

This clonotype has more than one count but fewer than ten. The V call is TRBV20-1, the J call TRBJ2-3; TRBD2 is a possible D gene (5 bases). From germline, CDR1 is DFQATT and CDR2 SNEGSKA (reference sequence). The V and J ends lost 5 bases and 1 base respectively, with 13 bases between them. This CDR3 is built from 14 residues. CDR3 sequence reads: CSAPPYSGTDTQYF. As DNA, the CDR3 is TGCAGTGCTCCCCCATATAGCGGCACAGATACGCAGTATTTT.

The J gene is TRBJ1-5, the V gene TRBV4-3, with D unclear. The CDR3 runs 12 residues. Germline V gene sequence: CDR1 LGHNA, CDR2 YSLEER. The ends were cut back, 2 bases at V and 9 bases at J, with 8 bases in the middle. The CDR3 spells CASSQLRMPQHF. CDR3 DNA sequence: TGCGCCAGCAGCCAACTCCGTATGCCCCAGCATTTT.

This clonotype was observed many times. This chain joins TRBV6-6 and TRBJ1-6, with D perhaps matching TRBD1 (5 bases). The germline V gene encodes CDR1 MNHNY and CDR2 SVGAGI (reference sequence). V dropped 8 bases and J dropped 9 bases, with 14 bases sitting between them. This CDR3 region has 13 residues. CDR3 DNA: TGTGCCAGCTCCCAGGGTGGGACTTCACCCCTCCACTTT. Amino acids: CASSQGGTSPLHF.

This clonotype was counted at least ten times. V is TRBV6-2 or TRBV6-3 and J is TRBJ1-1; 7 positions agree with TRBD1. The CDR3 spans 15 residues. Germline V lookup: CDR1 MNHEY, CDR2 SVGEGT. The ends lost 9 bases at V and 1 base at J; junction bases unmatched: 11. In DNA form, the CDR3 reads TGTGCCAGTAGTCTAACACGGGACAGGAACACTGAAGCTTTCTTT. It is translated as CASSLTRDRNTEAFF.